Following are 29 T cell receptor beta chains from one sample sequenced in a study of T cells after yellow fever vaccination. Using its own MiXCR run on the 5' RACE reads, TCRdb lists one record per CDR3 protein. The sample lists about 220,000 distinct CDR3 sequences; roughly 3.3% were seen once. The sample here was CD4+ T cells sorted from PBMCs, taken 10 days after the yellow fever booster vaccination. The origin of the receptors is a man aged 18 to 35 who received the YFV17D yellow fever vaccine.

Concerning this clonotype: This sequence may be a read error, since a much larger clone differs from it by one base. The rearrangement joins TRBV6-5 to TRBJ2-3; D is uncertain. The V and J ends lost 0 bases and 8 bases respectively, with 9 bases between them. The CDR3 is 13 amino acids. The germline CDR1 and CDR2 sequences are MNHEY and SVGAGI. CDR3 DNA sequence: TGTGCCAGCAGTTACTCGGTGTCAGCTACGCAGTATTTT. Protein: CASSYSVSATQYF.

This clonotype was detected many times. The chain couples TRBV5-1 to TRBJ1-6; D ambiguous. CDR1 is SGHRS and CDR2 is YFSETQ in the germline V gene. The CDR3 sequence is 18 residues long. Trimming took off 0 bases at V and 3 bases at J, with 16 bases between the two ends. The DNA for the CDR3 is TGCGCCAGCAGCTTGGATACCGGACGCAAGAACTATAATTCACCCCTCCACTTT. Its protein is CASSLDTGRKNYNSPLHF.

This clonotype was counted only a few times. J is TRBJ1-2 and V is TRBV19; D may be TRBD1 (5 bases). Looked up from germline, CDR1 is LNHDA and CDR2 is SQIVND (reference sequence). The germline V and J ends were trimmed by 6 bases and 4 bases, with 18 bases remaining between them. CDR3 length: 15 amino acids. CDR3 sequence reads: CASRLYQAGLYGYTF. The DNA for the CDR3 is TGTGCCAGTAGATTATATCAGGCGGGACTCTATGGCTACACCTTC.

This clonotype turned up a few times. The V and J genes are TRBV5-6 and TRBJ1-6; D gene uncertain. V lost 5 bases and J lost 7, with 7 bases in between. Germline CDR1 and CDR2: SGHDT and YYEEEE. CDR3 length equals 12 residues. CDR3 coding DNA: TGTGCCAGCAGTCGACGAAATTCACCCCTCCACTTT. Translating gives CASSRRNSPLHF.

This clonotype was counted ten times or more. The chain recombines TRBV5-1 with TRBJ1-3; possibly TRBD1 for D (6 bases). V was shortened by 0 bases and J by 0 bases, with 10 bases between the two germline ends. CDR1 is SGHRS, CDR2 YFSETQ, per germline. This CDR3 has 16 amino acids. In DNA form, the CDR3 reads TGCGCCAGCAGCTTGGCTGGGACAATCTCTGGAAACACCATATATTTT. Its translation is CASSLAGTISGNTIYF.

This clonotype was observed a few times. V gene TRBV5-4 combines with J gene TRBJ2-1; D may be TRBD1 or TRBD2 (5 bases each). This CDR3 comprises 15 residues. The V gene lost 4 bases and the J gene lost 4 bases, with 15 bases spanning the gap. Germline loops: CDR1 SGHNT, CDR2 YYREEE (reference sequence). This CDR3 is CASSQAGTAYNEQFF. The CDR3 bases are TGTGCCAGCAGCCAAGCCGGGACGGCTTACAATGAGCAGTTCTTC.

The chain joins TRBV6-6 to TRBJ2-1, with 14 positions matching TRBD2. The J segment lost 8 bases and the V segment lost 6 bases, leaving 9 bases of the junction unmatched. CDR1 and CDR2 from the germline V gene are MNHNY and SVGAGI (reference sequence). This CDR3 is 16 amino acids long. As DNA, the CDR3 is TGTGCCAGCAGCCGACTAGCGGGGGGGCCGCGGGATGAGCAGTTCTTC. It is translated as CASSRLAGGPRDEQFF.

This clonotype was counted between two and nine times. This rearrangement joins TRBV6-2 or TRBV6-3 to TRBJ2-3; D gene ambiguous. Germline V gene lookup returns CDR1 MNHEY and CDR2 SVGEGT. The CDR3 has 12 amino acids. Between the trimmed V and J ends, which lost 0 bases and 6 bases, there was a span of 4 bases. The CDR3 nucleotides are TGTGCCAGCAGTTACTCTATGGATACGCAGTATTTT. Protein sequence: CASSYSMDTQYF.

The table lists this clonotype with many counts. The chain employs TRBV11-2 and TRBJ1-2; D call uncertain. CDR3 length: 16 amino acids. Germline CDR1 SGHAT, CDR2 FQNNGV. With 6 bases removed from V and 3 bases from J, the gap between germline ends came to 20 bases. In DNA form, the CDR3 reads TGTGCCAGCAGAACCCCTCGGGAGGGCTTGGACTATGGCTACACCTTC. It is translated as CASRTPREGLDYGYTF.

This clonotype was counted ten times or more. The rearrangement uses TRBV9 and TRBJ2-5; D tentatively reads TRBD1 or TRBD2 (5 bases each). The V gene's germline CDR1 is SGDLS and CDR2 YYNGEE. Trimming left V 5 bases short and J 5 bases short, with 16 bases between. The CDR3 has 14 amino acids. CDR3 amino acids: CASSTGSGRETQYF. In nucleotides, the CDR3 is TGTGCCAGCAGTACCGGGTCGGGACGGGAGACCCAGTACTTC.

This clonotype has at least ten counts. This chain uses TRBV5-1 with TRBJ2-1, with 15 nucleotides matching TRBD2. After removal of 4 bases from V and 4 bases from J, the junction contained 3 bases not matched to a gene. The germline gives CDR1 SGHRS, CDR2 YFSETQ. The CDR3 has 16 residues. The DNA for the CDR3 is TGCGCCAGCAGCGGCGGACTAGCGGGGGGGTACAATGAGCAGTTCTTC. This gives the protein CASSGGLAGGYNEQFF.

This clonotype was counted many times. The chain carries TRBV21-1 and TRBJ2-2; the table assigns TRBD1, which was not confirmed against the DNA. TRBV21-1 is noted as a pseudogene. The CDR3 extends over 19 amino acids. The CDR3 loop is CASSKTNGAGVRNTGELFF. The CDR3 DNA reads TGTGCCAGCAGCAAAACCAATGGGGCAGGGGTACGGAACACCGGGGAGCTGTTTTTT.

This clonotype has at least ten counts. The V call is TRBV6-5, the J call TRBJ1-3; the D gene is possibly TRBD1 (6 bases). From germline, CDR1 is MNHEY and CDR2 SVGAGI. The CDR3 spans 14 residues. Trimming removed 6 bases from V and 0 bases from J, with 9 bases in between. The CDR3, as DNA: TGTGCCAGCAGCCGAGGGGGCTCTGGAAACACCATATATTTT. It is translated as CASSRGGSGNTIYF.

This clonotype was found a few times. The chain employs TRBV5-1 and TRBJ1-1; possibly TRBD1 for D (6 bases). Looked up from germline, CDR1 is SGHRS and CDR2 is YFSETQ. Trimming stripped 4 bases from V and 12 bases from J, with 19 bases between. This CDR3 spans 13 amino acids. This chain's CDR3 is CASSPRGHEDTFF. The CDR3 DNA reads TGCGCCAGCAGCCCGAGGGGACATGAAGATACTTTCTTT. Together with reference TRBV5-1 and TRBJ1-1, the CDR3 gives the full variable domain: KAGVTQTPRYLIKTRGQQVTLSCSPISGHRSVSWYQQTPGQGLQFLFEYFSETQRNKGNFPGRFSGRQFSNSRSEMNVSTLELGDSALYLCASSPRGHEDTFFGQGTRLTVV.

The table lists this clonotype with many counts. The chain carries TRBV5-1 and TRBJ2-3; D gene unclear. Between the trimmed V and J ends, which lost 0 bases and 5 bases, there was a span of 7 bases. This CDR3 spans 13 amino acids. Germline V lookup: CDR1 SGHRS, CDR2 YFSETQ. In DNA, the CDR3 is TGCGCCAGCAGCTTGGCCCCGTTAGATACGCAGTATTTT. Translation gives CASSLAPLDTQYF.

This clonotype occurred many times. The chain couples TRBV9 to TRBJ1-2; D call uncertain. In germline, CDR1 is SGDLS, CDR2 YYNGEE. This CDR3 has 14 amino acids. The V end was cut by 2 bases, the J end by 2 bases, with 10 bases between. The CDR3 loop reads CASSVDDLNYGYTF. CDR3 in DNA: TGTGCCAGCAGCGTCGATGACTTAAACTATGGCTACACCTTC. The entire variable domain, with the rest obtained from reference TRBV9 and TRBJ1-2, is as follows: DSGVTQTPKHLITATGQRVTLRCSPRSGDLSVYWYQQSLDQGLQFLIQYYNGEERAKGNILERFSAQQFPDLHSELNLSSLELGDSALYFCASSVDDLNYGYTFGSGTRLTVV.

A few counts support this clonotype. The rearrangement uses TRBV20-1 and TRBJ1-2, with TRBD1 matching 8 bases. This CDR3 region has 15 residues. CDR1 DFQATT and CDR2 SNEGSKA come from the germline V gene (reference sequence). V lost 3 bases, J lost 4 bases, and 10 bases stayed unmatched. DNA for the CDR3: TGCAGTGCTAGTCCTGCAGGGGGCGAAGGCTATGGCTACACCTTC. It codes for CSASPAGGEGYGYTF.

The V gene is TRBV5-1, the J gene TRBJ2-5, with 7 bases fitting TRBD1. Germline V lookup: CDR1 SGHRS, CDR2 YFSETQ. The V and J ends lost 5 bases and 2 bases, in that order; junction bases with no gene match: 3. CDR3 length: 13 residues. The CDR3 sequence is CASRWTGQETQYF. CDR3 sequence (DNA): TGCGCCAGCAGGTGGACAGGTCAAGAGACCCAGTACTTC. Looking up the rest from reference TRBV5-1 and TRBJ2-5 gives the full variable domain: KAGVTQTPRYLIKTRGQQVTLSCSPISGHRSVSWYQQTPGQGLQFLFEYFSETQRNKGNFPGRFSGRQFSNSRSEMNVSTLELGDSALYLCASRWTGQETQYFGPGTRLLVL.

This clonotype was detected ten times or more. The CDR3 sequence: CASSLESGLTRWGAGELFF. The CDR3 region has the DNA TGTGCCAGCAGCTTAGAGTCGGGCCTGACTAGGTGGGGAGCCGGGGAGCTGTTTTTT. The V call is TRBV7-8, the J call TRBJ2-2; D is perhaps TRBD2 (6 bases). The length of the CDR3 is 19 residues. V lost 1 base to trimming and J lost 6 bases, with 24 bases between them. Germline V gene lookup returns CDR1 SGHVS and CDR2 FQNEAQ.

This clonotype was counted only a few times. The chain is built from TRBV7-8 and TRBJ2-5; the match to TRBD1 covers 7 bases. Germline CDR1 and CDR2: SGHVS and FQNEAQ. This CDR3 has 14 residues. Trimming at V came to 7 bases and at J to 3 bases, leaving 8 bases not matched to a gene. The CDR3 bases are TGTGCCAGCAAAAATCGGACAGGAAAAGAGACCCAGTACTTC. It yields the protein CASKNRTGKETQYF. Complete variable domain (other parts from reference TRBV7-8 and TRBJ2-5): GAGVSQSPRYKVAKRGQDVALRCDPISGHVSLFWYQQALGQGPEFLTYFQNEAQLDKSGLPSDRFFAERPEGSVSTLKIQRTQQEDSAVYLCASKNRTGKETQYFGPGTRLLVL.

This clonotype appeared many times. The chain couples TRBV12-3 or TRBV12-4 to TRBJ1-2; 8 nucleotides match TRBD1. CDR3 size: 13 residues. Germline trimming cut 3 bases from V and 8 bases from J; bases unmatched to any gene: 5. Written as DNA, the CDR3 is TGTGCCAGCAGTTTTGGACAGGGCGGGGGCTACACCTTC. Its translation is CASSFGQGGGYTF.

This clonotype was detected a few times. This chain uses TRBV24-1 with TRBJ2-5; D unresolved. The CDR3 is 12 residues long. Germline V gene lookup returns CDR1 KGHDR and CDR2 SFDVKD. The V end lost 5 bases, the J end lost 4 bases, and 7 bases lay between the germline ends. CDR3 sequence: CATSGRGETQYF. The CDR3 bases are TGTGCCACCAGTGGGAGAGGAGAGACCCAGTACTTC.

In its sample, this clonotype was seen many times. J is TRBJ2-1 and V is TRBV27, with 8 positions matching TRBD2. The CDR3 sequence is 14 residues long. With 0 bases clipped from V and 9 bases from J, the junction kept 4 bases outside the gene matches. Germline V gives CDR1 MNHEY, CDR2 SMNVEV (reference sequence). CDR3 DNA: TGTGCCAGCAGTTTATCGAGGACTAGCTCTGAGCAGTTCTTC. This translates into CASSLSRTSSEQFF.

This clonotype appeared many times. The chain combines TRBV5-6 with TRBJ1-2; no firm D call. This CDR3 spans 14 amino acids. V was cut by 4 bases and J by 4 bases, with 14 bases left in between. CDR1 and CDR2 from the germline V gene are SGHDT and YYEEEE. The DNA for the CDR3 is TGTGCCAGCAGCGCGTCCGGGGAAGTCTATGGCTACACCTTC. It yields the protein CASSASGEVYGYTF.

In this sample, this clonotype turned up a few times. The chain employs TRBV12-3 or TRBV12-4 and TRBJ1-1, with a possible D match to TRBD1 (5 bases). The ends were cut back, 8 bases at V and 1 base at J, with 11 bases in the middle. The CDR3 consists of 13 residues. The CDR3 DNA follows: TGTGCCAGCGGGGGACCTGAGAACACTGAAGCTTTCTTT. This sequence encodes CASGGPENTEAFF.

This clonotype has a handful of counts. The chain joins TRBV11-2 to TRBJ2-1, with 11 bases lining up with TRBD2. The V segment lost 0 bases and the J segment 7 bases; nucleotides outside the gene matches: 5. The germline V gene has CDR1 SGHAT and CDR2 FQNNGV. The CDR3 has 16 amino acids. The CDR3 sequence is CASSLEASGGWNEQFF. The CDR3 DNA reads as TGTGCCAGCAGCTTAGAGGCTAGCGGGGGGTGGAATGAGCAGTTCTTC.

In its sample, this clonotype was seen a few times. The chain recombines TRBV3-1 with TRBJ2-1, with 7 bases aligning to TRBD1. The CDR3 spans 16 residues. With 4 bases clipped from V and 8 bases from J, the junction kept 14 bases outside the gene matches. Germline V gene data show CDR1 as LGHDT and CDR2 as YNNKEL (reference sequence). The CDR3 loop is CASSLQLQGSVDEQFF. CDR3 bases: TGTGCCAGCAGCCTCCAACTACAGGGGTCGGTCGATGAGCAGTTCTTC.

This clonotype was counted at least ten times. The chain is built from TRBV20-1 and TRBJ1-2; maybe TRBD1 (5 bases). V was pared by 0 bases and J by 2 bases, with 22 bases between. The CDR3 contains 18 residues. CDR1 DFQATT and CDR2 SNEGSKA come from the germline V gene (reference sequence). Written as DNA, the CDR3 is TGCAGTGCTAGAGACCACCTACTGCGGCAGGGCCGGAACTATGGCTACACCTTC. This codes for CSARDHLLRQGRNYGYTF.

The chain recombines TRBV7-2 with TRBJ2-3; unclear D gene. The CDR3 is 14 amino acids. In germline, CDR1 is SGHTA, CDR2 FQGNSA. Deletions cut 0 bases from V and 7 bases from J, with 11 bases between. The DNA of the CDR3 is TGTGCCAGCAGCTTAGCAAGTGGGGATAATACGCAGTATTTT. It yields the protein CASSLASGDNTQYF. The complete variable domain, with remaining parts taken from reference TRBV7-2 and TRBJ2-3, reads GAGVSQSPSNKVTEKGKDVELRCDPISGHTALYWYRQSLGQGLEFLIYFQGNSAPDKSGLPSDRFSAERTGGSVSTLTIQRTQQEDSAVYLCASSLASGDNTQYFGPGTRLTVL.